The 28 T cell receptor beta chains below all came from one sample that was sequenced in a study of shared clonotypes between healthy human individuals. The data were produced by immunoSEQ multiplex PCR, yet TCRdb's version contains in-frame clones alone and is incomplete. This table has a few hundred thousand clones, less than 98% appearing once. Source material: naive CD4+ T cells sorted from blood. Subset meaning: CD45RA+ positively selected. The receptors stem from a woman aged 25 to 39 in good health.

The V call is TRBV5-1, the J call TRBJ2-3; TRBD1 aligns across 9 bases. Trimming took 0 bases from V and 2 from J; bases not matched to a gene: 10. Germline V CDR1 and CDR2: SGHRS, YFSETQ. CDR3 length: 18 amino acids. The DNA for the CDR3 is TGCGCCAGCAGCTTGGACTCACAGGGGGCGGAAATCACAGATACGCAGTATTTT. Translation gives CASSLDSQGAEITDTQYF.

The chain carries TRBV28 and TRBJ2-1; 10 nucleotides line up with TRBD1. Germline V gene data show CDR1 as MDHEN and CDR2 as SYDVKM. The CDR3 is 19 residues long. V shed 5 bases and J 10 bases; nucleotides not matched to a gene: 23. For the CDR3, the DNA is TGTGCCAGCAGTACGAGTTCCCCCGGCCCGGGACAGGGGACGCGAGAGCAGTTCTTC. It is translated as CASSTSSPGPGQGTREQFF.

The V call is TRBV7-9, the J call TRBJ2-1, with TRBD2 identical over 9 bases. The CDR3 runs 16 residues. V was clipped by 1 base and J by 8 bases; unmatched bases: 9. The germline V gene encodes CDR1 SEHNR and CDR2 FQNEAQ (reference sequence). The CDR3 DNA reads TGTGCCAGCAGCTTAGGTAATAGCGGGAGTGGCGATGAGCAGTTCTTC. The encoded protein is CASSLGNSGSGDEQFF.

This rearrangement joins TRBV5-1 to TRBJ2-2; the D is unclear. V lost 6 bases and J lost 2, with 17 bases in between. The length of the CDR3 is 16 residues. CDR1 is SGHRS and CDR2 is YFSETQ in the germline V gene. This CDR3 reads CASTLSRAANTGELFF. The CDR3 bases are TGCGCCAGCACCCTCTCTAGGGCGGCAAACACCGGGGAGCTGTTTTTT.

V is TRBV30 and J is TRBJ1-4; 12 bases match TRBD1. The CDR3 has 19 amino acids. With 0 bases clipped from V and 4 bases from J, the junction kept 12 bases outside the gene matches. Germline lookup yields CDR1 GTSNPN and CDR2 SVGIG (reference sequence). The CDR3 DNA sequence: TGTGCCTGGAGTGTTCTTCCTCCGGGACAGGGGGCCAGTAATGAAAAACTGTTTTTT. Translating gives CAWSVLPPGQGASNEKLFF.

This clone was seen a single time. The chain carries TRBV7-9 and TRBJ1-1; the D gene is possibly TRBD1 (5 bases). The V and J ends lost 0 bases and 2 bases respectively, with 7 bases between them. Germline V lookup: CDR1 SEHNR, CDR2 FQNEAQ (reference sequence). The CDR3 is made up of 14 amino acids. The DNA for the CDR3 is TGTGCCAGCAGCTTAGCGAGGGGCAACACTGAAGCTTTCTTT. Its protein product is CASSLARGNTEAFF.

The CDR3, as DNA: TGTGCCAGCAGTTTTCTGAGGTTCGAGCAGTACTTC. Its protein product is CASSFLRFEQYF. The chain is built from TRBV6-1 and TRBJ2-7; D call uncertain. The CDR3 covers 12 residues. Germline assignment: CDR1 MNHNS and CDR2 SASEGT. V was trimmed by 5 bases and J by 6 bases, leaving 11 bases between them.

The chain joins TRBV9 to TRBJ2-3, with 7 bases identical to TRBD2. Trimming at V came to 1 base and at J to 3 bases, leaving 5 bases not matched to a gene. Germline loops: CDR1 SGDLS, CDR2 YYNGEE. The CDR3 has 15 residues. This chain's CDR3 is CASSVRWGGTDTQYF. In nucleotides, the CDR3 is TGTGCCAGCAGCGTAAGGTGGGGGGGGACAGATACGCAGTATTTT.

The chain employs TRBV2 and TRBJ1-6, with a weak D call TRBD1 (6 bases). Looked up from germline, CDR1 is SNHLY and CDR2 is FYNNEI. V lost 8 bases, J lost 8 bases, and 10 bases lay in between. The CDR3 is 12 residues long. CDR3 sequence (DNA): TGTGCCAGCTCCGAGGGGGATTCACCCCTCCACTTT. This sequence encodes CASSEGDSPLHF.

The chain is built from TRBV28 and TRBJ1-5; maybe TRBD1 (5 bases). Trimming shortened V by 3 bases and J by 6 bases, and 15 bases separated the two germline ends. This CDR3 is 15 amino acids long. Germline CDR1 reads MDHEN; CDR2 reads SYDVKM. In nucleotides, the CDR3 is TGTGCCAGCAGTTTTGGGGGAGGAGGTATTCAGCCCCAGCATTTT. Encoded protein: CASSFGGGGIQPQHF. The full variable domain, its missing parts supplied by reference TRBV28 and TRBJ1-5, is DVKVTQSSRYLVKRTGEKVFLECVQDMDHENMFWYRQDPGLGLRLIYFSYDVKMKEKGDIPEGYSVSREKKERFSLILESASTNQTSMYLCASSFGGGGIQPQHFGDGTRLSIL.

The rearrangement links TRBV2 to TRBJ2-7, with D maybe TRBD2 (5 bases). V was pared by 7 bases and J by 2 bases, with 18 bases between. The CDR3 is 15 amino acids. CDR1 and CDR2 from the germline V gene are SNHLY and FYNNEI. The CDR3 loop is CASTLEVAPPYEQYF. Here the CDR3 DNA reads TGTGCCAGCACTTTGGAGGTGGCCCCCCCCTACGAGCAGTACTTC.

Written as DNA, the CDR3 is TGTGCTAGTGGTTCGATAGATCAGGGGGCGCGTGAAGCTTTCTTT. Its translation: CASGSIDQGAREAFF. The rearrangement joins TRBV12-5 to TRBJ1-1, with TRBD1 matching 8 bases. V trimming: 4 bases; J trimming: 7 bases; junction bases outside the gene matches: 11. CDR1 and CDR2 (germline): LGHNT, FRNRAP. The CDR3 spans 15 residues.

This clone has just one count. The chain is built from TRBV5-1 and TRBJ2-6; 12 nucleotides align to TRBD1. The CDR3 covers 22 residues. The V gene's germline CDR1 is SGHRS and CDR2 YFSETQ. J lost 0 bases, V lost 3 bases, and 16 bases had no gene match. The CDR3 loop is CASSSPGTGGPDGFSGANVLTF. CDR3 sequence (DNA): TGCGCCAGCAGCTCTCCCGGGACAGGGGGCCCGGATGGGTTCTCTGGGGCCAACGTCCTGACTTTC.

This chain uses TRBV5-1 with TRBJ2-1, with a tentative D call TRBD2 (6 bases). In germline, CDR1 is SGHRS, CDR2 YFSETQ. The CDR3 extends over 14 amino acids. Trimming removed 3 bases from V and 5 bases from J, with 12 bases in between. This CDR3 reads CASSYISGNNEQFF. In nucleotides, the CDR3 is TGCGCCAGCAGCTACATTAGCGGTAACAATGAGCAGTTCTTC.

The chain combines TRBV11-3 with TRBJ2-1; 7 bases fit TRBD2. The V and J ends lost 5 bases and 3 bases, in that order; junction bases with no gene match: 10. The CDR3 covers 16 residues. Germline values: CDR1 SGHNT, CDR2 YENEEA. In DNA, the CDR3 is TGTGCCAGCAGCGCCGGGGACTATCATGACTACAATGAGCAGTTCTTC. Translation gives CASSAGDYHDYNEQFF. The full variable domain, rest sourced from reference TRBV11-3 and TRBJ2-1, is EAGVVQSPRYKIIEKKQPVAFWCNPISGHNTLYWYLQNLGQGPELLIRYENEEAVDDSQLPKDRFSAERLKGVDSTLKIQPAELGDSAVYLCASSAGDYHDYNEQFFGPGTRLTVL.

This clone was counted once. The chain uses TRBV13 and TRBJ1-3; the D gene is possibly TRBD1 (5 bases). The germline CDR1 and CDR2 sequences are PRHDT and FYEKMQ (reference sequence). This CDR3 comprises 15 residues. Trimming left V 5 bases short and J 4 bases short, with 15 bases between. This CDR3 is CASSLGGDRGNTIYF. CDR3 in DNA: TGTGCCAGCAGCCTGGGAGGGGACCGCGGAAACACCATATATTTT.

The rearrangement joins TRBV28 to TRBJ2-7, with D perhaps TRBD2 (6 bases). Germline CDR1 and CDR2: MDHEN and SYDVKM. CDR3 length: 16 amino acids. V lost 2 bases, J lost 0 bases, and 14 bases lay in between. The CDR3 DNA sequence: TGTGCCAGCAGTTTAGGGGACTCCCGACTCTCCTACGAGCAGTACTTC. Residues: CASSLGDSRLSYEQYF.

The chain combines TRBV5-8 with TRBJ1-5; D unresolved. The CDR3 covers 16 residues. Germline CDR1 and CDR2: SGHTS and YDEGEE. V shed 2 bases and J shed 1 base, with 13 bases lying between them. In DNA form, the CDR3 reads TGTGCCAGCAGCTTTCGCGCCACCGGGAGCAATCAGCCCCAGCATTTT. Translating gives CASSFRATGSNQPQHF.

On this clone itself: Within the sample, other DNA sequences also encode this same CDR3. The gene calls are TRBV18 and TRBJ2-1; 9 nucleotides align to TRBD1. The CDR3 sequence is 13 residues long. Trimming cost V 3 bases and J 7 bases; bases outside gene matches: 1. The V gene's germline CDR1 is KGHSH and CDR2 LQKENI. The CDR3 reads CASSPGQGNEQFF. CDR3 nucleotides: TGTGCCAGCTCACCGGGACAGGGAAATGAGCAGTTCTTC.

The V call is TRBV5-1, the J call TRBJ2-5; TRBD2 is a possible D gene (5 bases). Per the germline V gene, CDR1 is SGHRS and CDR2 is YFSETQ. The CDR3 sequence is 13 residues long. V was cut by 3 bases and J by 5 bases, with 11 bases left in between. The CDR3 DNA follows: TGCGCCAGCAGCTCGACGGGGTATGAGACCCAGTACTTC. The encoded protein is CASSSTGYETQYF.

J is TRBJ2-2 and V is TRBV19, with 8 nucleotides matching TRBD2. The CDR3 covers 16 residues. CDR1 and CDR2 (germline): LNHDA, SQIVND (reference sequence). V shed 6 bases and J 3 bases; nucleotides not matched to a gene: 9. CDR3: CASSQGGTSYTGELFF. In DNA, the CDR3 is TGTGCCAGTAGCCAAGGCGGGACTAGTTACACCGGGGAGCTGTTTTTT.

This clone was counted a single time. CDR3 residues: CASSLWASGFSTDTQYF. The CDR3 bases are TGTGCCAGCAGCTTGTGGGCTAGCGGGTTTAGCACAGATACGCAGTATTTT. V and J are TRBV7-2 and TRBJ2-3; 8 nucleotides match TRBD2. J gave up 0 bases and V 3 bases, and 8 bases lay outside the gene matches. The length of the CDR3 is 17 residues. From germline, CDR1 is SGHTA and CDR2 FQGNSA.

The CDR3: CASSLGRGGSNQPQHF. In DNA, the CDR3 is TGTGCCAGCAGCTTAGGGCGGGGGGGCAGCAATCAGCCCCAGCATTTT. The chain uses TRBV7-2 and TRBJ1-5; TRBD1 might be the D (6 bases). This CDR3 spans 16 amino acids. The V and J ends lost 1 base and 1 base respectively, with 11 bases between them. CDR1 SGHTA and CDR2 FQGNSA come from the germline V gene. The whole variable domain, remainder taken from reference TRBV7-2 and TRBJ1-5, is GAGVSQSPSNKVTEKGKDVELRCDPISGHTALYWYRQSLGQGLEFLIYFQGNSAPDKSGLPSDRFSAERTGGSVSTLTIQRTQQEDSAVYLCASSLGRGGSNQPQHFGDGTRLSIL.

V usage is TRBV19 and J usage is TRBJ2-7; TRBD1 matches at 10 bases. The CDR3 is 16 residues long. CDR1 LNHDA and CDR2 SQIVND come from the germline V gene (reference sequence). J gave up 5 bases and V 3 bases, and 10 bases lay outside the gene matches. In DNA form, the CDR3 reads TGTGCCAGTAGTATTGGGACCGGGACAGGGGCTGACGAGCAGTACTTC. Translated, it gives CASSIGTGTGADEQYF. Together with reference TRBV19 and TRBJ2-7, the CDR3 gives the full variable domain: DGGITQSPKYLFRKEGQNVTLSCEQNLNHDAMYWYRQDPGQGLRLIYYSQIVNDFQKGDIAEGYSVSREKKESFPLTVTSAQKNPTAFYLCASSIGTGTGADEQYFGPGTRLTVT.

The CDR3 DNA reads TGTGCCAGCTCACCACCGGGACAGGGGGGCCTGGAATATGGCTACACCTTC. Amino acids: CASSPPGQGGLEYGYTF. This chain connects TRBV18 to TRBJ1-2, with TRBD1 matching over 11 bases. CDR1 and CDR2 (germline): KGHSH, LQKENI. The length of the CDR3 is 17 residues. Trimming cost V 0 bases and J 5 bases; bases outside gene matches: 8.

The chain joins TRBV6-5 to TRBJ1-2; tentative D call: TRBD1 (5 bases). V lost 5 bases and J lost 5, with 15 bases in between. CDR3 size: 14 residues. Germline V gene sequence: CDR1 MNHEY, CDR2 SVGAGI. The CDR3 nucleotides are TGTGCCAGCAGTCATCGGGACGCCCGGTATGGCTACACCTTC. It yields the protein CASSHRDARYGYTF.

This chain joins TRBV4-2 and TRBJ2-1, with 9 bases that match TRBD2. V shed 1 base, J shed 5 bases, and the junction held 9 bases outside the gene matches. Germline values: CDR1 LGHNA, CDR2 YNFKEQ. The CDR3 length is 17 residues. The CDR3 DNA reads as TGTGCCAGCAGCCAAGCTTTCTCCAGCGGGGGGAACAATGAGCAGTTCTTC. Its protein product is CASSQAFSSGGNNEQFF.

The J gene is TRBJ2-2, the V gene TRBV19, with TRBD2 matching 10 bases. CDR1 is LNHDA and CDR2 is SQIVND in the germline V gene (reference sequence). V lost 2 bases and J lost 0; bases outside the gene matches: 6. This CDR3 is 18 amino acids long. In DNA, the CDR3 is TGTGCCAGTAGTATATTCCCCGGACTAGCGGCGAACACCGGGGAGCTGTTTTTT. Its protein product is CASSIFPGLAANTGELFF. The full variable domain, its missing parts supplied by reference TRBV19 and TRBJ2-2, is DGGITQSPKYLFRKEGQNVTLSCEQNLNHDAMYWYRQDPGQGLRLIYYSQIVNDFQKGDIAEGYSVSREKKESFPLTVTSAQKNPTAFYLCASSIFPGLAANTGELFFGEGSRLTVL.